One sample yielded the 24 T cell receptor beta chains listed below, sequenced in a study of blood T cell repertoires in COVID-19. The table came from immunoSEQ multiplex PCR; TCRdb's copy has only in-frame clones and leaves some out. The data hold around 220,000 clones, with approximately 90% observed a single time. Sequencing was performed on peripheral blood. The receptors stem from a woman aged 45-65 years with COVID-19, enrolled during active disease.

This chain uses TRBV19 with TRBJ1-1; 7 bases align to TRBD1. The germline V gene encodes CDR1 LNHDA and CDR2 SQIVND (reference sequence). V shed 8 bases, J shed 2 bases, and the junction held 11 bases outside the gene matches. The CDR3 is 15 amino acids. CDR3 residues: CASRQGGRLNTEAFF. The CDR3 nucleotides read TGTGCCAGTCGCCAGGGGGGCAGACTAAACACTGAAGCTTTCTTT.

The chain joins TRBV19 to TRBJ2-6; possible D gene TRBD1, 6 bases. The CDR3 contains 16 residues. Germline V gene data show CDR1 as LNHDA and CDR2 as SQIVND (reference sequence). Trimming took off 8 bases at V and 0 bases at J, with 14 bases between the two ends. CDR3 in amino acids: CASSSTGLSGANVLTF. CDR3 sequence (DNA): TGTGCCAGTTCCTCGACAGGCCTCTCTGGGGCCAACGTCCTGACTTTC.

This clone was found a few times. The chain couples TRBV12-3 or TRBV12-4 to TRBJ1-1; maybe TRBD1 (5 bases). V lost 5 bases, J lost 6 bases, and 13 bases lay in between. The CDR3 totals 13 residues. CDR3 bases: TGTGCCAGCAGTCTCCTACAGGATTCTGAAGCTTTCTTT. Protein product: CASSLLQDSEAFF.

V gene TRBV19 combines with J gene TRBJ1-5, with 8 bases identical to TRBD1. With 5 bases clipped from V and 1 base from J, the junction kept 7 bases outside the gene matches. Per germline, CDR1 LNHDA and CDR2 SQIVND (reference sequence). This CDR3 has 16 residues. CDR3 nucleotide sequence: TGTGCCAGTAGTCCACCAGGGGGCGCGAGCAATCAGCCCCAGCATTTT. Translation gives CASSPPGGASNQPQHF. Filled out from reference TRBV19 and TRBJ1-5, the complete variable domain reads DGGITQSPKYLFRKEGQNVTLSCEQNLNHDAMYWYRQDPGQGLRLIYYSQIVNDFQKGDIAEGYSVSREKKESFPLTVTSAQKNPTAFYLCASSPPGGASNQPQHFGDGTRLSIL.

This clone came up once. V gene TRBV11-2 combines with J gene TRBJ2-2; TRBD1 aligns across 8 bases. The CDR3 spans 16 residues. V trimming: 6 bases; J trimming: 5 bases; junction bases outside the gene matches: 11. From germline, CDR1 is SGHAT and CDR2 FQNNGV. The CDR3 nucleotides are TGTGCCAGCAGTTCCACTCCCAGGGGGCTTACCGGGGAGCTGTTTTTT. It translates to CASSSTPRGLTGELFF. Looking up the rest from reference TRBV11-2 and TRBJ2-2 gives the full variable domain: EAGVAQSPRYKIIEKRQSVAFWCNPISGHATLYWYQQILGQGPKLLIQFQNNGVVDDSQLPKDRFSAERLKGVDSTLKIQPAKLEDSAVYLCASSSTPRGLTGELFFGEGSRLTVL.

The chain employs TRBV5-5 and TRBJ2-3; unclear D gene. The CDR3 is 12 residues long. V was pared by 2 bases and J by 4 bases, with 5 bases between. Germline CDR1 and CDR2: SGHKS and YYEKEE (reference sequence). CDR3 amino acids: CASSFVSDTQYF. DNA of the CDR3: TGTGCCAGCAGCTTCGTCTCAGATACGCAGTATTTT.

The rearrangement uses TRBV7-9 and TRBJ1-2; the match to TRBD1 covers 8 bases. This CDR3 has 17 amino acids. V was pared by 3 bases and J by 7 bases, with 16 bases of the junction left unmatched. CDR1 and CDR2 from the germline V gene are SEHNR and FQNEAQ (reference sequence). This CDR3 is CASSFDAELRQGAGYTF. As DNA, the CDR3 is TGTGCCAGCAGCTTTGATGCCGAACTTCGGCAGGGGGCTGGCTACACCTTC. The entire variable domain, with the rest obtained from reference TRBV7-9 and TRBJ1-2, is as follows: DTGVSQNPRHKITKRGQNVTFRCDPISEHNRLYWYRQTLGQGPEFLTYFQNEAQLEKSRLLSDRFSAERPKGSFSTLEIQRTEQGDSAMYLCASSFDAELRQGAGYTFGSGTRLTVV.

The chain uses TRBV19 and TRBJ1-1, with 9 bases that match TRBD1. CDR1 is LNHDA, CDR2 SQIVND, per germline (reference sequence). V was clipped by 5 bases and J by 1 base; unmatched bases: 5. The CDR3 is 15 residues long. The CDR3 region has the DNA TGTGCCAGTAGTCTAAAGGGACAGGGGAACACTGAAGCTTTCTTT. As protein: CASSLKGQGNTEAFF.

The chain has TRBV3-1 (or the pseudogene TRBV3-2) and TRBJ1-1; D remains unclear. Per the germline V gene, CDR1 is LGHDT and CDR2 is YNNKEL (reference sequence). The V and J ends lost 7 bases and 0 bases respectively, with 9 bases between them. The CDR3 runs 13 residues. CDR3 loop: CASTFSVNTEAFF. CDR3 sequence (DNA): TGTGCCAGCACGTTTTCGGTGAACACTGAAGCTTTCTTT.

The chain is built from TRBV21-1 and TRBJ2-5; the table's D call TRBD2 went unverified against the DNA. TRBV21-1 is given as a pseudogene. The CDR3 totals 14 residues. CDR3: CASSPRGAGETQYF. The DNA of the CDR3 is TGTGCCAGCAGCCCCCGCGGGGCTGGCGAGACCCAGTACTTC.

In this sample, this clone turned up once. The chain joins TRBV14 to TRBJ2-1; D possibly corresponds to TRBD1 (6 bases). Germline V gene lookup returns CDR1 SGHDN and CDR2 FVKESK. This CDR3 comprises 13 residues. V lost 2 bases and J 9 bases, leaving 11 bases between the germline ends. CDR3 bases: TGTGCCAGCAGCCAAAAACAGGGCCTTGAGCAGTTCTTC. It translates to CASSQKQGLEQFF.

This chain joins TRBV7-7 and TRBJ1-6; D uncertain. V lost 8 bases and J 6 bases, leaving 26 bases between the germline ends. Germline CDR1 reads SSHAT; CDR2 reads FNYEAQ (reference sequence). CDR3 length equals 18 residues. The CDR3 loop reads CASPSSLTRWSCNSPLHF. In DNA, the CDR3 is TGTGCCAGCCCAAGTTCTCTCACCCGGTGGAGCTGTAATTCACCCCTCCACTTT.

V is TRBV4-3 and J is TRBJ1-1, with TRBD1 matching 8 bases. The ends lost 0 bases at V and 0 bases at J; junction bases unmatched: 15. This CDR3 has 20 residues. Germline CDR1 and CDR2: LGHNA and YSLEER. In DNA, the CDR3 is TGCGCCAGCAGCCAAGACCCCCCCGGACAGGGCTTATGGGTGAACACTGAAGCTTTCTTT. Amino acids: CASSQDPPGQGLWVNTEAFF.

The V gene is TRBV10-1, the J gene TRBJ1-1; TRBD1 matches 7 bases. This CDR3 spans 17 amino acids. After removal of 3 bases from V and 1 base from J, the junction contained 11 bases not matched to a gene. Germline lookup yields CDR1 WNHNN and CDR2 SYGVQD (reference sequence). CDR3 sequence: CASSEMGRGVWNTEAFF. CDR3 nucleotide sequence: TGCGCCAGCAGTGAAATGGGCAGGGGGGTATGGAACACTGAAGCTTTCTTT.

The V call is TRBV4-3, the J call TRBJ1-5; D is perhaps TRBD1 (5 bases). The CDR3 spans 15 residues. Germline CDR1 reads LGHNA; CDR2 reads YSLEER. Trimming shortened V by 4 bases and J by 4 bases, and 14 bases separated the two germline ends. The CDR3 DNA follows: TGCGCCAGCAGCCCCACAGTCGGGGGTAATCAGCCCCAGCATTTT. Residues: CASSPTVGGNQPQHF.

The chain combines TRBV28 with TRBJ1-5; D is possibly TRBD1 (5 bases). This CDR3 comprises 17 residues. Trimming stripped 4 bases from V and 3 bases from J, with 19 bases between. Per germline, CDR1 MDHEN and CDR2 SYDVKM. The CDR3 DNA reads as TGTGCCAGCAGTTATAGTATCGTGGGGGGGTACAATCAGCCCCAGCATTTT. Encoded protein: CASSYSIVGGYNQPQHF. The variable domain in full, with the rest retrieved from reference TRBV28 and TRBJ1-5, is DVKVTQSSRYLVKRTGEKVFLECVQDMDHENMFWYRQDPGLGLRLIYFSYDVKMKEKGDIPEGYSVSREKKERFSLILESASTNQTSMYLCASSYSIVGGYNQPQHFGDGTRLSIL.

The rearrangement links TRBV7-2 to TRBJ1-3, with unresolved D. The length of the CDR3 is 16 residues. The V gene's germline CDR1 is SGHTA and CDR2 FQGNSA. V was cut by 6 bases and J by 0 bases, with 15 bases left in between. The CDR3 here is CASRSSGLSSGNTIYF. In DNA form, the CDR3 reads TGTGCCAGCAGGAGTTCCGGACTAAGCTCTGGAAACACCATATATTTT. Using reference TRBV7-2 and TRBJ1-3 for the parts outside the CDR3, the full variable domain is GAGVSQSPSNKVTEKGKDVELRCDPISGHTALYWYRQSLGQGLEFLIYFQGNSAPDKSGLPSDRFSAERTGGSVSTLTIQRTQQEDSAVYLCASRSSGLSSGNTIYFGEGSWLTVV.

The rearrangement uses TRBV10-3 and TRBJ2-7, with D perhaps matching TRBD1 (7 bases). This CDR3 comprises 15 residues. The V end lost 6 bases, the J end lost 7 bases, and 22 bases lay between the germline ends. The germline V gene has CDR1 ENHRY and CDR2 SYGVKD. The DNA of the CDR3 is TGTGCCATCAGCCCCTCGGAGGGGGCGACGGGTGAGCAGTACGTC. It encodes CAISPSEGATGEQYV.

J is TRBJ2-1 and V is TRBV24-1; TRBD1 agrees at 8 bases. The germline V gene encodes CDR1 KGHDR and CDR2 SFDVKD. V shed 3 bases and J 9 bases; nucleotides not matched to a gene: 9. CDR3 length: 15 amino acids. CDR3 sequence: CATSDPGQVRGEQFF. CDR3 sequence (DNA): TGTGCCACCAGTGATCCGGGACAGGTCCGCGGTGAGCAGTTCTTC.

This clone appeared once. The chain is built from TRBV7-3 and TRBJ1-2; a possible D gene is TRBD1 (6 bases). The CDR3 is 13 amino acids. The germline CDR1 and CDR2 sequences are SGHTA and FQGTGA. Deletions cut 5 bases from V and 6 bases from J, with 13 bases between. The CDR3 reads CASSPGGGHGYTF. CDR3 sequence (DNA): TGTGCCAGCAGCCCCGGGGGGGGCCATGGCTACACCTTC.

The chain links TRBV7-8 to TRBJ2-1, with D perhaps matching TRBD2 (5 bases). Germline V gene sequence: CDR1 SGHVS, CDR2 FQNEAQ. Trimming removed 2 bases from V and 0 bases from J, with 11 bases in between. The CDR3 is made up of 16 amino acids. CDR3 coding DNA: TGTGCCAGCAGCTTATTAGCGCAAAGCTCCTACAATGAGCAGTTCTTC. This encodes CASSLLAQSSYNEQFF.

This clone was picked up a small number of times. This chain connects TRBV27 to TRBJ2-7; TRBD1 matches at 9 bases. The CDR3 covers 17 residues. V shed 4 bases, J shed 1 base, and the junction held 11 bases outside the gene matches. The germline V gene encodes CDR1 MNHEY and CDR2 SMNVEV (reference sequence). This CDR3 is CASSSTPGTGISYEQYF. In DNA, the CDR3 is TGTGCCAGCAGTTCGACTCCCGGGACAGGGATTTCCTACGAGCAGTACTTC.

The CDR3 nucleotides are TGTGCCAGCAGTGGACAAATTAGCAATCAGCCCCAGCATTTT. As protein: CASSGQISNQPQHF. The chain couples TRBV28 to TRBJ1-5; D is possibly TRBD1 (5 bases). This CDR3 is built from 14 residues. Germline V gene data show CDR1 as MDHEN and CDR2 as SYDVKM. The V and J ends lost 5 bases and 0 bases respectively, with 8 bases between them. The complete variable domain, with remaining parts taken from reference TRBV28 and TRBJ1-5, reads DVKVTQSSRYLVKRTGEKVFLECVQDMDHENMFWYRQDPGLGLRLIYFSYDVKMKEKGDIPEGYSVSREKKERFSLILESASTNQTSMYLCASSGQISNQPQHFGDGTRLSIL.

The CDR3 protein is CATSDLYRRCEQYV. The CDR3 DNA reads TGTGCCACCAGTGATTTGTATCGCAGGTGCGAGCAGTACGTC. This chain uses TRBV24-1 with TRBJ2-7; no reliable D call. The germline V gene encodes CDR1 KGHDR and CDR2 SFDVKD. The CDR3 has 14 residues. The V end was cut by 0 bases, the J end by 6 bases, with 11 bases between.